The sequence of this T cell receptor beta chain was determined in a study of early T cells in non-severe SARS-CoV-2 infection. Points from the study as a whole: In VDJdb matching, anti-spike CD8 responses were favored while private and CD4 specificities went missing.

On this clonotype: The antigen remains undetermined.

The TCR library protocol attached unique molecular identifiers to the individual cDNA molecules. Each CDR3 protein is one row after TCRdb ran MiXCR on the 5' RACE reads. The repertoire holds 60,000 to 85,000 distinct CDR3 sequences, roughly 16% seen once, with around 12% in the top ten. V was pared by 7 bases and J by 0 bases, with 11 bases between. Per the germline V gene, CDR1 is MNHEY and CDR2 is SVGEGT. The CDR3 is 14 amino acids. Sequencing input: whole blood. The J gene is TRBJ2-3, the V gene TRBV6-2 or TRBV6-3, with D perhaps TRBD1 (5 bases). This sequence was found in an adult who was a healthcare worker with PCR-confirmed SARS-CoV-2 infection or an uninfected control (not recorded which). The CDR3 reads CASTWTTSTDTQYF. CDR3 sequence (DNA): TGTGCCAGCACGTGGACAACTAGCACAGATACGCAGTATTTT.